This T cell receptor beta chain emerged from a study of T cell changes during pregnancy in multiple sclerosis. The V gene's germline CDR1 is ENHRY and CDR2 SYGVKD. V lost 0 bases and J 0 bases, leaving 11 bases between the germline ends. The CDR3 spans 16 residues. Repertoires were generated with immunoSEQ multiplex PCR, while TCRdb's copy carries only in-frame clones and drops some. The sample consists of some 37,000 clones, about nine tenths of them appearing once. This specimen was CD8+ T cells from peripheral blood mononuclear cells, taken after pregnancy. The chain is built from TRBV10-3 and TRBJ1-2; D might be TRBD1 (6 bases). This clonotype originated in a female donor with multiple sclerosis, enrolled in a pregnancy study. CDR3 DNA sequence: TGTGCCATCAGTGAGTCCCAGGGGCCTGCTAACTATGGCTACACCTTC. Protein sequence: CAISESQGPANYGYTF.